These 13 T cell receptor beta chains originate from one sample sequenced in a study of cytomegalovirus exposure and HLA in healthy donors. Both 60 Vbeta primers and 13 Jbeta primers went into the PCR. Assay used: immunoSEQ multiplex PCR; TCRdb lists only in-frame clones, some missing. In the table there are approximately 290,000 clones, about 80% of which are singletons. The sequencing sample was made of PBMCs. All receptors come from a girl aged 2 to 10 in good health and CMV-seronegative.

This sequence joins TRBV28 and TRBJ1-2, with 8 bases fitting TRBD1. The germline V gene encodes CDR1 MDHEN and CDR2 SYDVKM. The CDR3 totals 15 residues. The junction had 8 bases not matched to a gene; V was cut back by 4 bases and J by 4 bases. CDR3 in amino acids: CASSSPGQDTYGYTF. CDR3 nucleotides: TGTGCCAGCAGTTCTCCGGGACAGGATACCTATGGCTACACCTTC.

In DNA, the CDR3 is TGTGCCAGCAGCTTAAGAGGGCGTAGCTCCTACAATGAGCAGTTCTTC. Amino acid sequence: CASSLRGRSSYNEQFF. The V gene is TRBV7-6, the J gene TRBJ2-1, with D perhaps matching TRBD2 (5 bases). Per the germline V gene, CDR1 is SGHVS and CDR2 is FNYEAQ. The CDR3 is made up of 16 amino acids. The V end was cut by 2 bases, the J end by 0 bases, with 11 bases between.

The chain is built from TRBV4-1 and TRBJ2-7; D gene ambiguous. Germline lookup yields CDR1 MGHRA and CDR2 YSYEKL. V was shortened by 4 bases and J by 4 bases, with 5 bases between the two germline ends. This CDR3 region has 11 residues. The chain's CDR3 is CASSRSYEQYF. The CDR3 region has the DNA TGCGCCAGCAGCCGTTCATACGAGCAGTACTTC.

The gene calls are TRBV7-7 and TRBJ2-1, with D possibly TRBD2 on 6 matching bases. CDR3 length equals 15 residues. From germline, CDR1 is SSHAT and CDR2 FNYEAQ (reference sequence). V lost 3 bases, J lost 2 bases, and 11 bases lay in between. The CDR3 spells CASSFKLAAYNEQFF. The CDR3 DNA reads TGTGCCAGCAGCTTTAAACTAGCAGCCTACAATGAGCAGTTCTTC.

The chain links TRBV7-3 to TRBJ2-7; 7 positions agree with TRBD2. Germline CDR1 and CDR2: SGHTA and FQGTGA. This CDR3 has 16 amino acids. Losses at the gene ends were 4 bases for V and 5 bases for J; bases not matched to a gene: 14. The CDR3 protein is CASSSNGGNALHEQYF. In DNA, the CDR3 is TGTGCCAGCAGCTCGAACGGGGGGAACGCCCTCCACGAGCAGTACTTC.

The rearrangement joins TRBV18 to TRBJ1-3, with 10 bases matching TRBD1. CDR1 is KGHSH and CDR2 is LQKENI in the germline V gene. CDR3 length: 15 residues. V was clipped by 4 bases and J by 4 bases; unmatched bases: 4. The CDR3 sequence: CASSLDRGKGNTIYF. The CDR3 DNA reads TGTGCCAGCTCACTGGACAGGGGGAAAGGAAACACCATATATTTT.

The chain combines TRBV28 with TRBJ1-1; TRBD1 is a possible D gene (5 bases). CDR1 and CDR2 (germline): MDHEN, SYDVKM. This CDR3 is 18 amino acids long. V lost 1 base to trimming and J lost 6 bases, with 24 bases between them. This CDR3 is CASSLFGSGEAGKSEAFF. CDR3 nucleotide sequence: TGTGCCAGCAGTTTATTTGGATCAGGCGAAGCAGGGAAGTCTGAAGCTTTCTTT.

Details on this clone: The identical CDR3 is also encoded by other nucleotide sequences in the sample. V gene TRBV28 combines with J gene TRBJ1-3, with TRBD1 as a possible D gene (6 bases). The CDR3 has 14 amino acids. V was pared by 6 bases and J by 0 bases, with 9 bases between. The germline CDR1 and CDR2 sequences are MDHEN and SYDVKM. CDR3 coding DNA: TGTGCCAGCAGCTTGGGACACTCTGGAAACACCATATATTTT. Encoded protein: CASSLGHSGNTIYF.

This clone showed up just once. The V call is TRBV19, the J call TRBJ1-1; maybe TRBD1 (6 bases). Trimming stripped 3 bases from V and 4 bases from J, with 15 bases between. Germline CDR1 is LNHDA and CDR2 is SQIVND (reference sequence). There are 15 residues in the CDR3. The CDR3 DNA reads TGTGCCAGTAGTATTCAGGGGAACAGTGGCACTGAAGCTTTCTTT. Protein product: CASSIQGNSGTEAFF.

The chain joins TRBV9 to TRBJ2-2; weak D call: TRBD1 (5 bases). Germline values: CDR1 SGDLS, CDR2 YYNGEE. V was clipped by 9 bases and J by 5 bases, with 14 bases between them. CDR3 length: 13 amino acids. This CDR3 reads CANSRTPTGELFF. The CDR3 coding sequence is TGTGCCAACAGTAGGACACCAACCGGGGAGCTGTTTTTT. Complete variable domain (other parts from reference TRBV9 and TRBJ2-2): DSGVTQTPKHLITATGQRVTLRCSPRSGDLSVYWYQQSLDQGLQFLIQYYNGEERAKGNILERFSAQQFPDLHSELNLSSLELGDSALYFCANSRTPTGELFFGEGSRLTVL.

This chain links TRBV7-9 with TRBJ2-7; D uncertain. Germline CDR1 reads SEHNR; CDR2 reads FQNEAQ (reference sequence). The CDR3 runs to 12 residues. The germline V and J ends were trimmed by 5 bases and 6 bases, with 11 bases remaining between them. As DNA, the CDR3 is TGTGCCAGCAGCATCCTACTTTTCGAGCAGTACTTC. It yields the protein CASSILLFEQYF.

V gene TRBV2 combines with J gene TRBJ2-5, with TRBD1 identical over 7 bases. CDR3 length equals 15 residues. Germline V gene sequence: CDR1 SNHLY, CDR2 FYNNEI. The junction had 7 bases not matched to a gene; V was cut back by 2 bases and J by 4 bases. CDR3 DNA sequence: TGTGCCAGCAGTGAAATTAGGGGGCGCGGAGAGACCCAGTACTTC. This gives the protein CASSEIRGRGETQYF.

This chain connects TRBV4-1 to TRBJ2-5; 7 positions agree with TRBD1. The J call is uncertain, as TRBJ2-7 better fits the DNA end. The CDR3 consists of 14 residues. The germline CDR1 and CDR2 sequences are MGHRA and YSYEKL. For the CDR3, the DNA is TGCGCCAGCAGCCCCCCGGACAGGAACTACGAGCAGTACTTC. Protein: CASSPPDRNYEQYF.